The TCR beta chain under discussion was sequenced for a study of response to subunit inactivated influenza vaccine. Study findings and constraints: Each seasonal flu vaccination may recruit only limited new T cells, authors suggested.

Germline-derived CDR1 and CDR2 are LGHNA and YSLEER. The CDR3 has 13 amino acids. V gave up 0 bases and J gave up 10 bases, with 10 bases separating them. As regards this clonotype: Its antigen is still unknown.

TCRdb fed the RT-PCR reads into MiXCR, producing one record per CDR3 protein. Among under 800,000 distinct CDR3 sequences listed, roughly 13% were seen once. The V call is TRBV4-3, the J call TRBJ2-1; weak D call: TRBD1 (5 bases). This clonotype was sampled from a man aged 45 to 65 who received an inactivated influenza vaccine. Source: PBMCs from blood, taken approximately 15 days before vaccination. The CDR3: CASSQDKQGEQFF. CDR3 DNA sequence: TGCGCCAGCAGCCAAGATAAGCAGGGAGAGCAGTTCTTC.